Listed below are T cell receptor beta chains from one sample, sequenced in a study of T cell changes during pregnancy in multiple sclerosis. Assay used: immunoSEQ multiplex PCR; TCRdb lists only in-frame clones, some missing. Of roughly 22,000 clones listed, just over 90% are singletons. The sequencing here drew on CD4+ T cells from peripheral blood mononuclear cells, taken after pregnancy. These receptors were collected from a female donor in good health, enrolled as a control in a pregnancy study. Each CDR3 is given with its conserved first and last residue. D genes are given only for firm matches. The size of a clone is reported for some rows only, either as once, few or many, or as a class for expanded clones.

TGTGCCAGTAGTATACGGGGTAGCGGGGGTCATCTAGCCAAAAACATTCAGTACTTC	CASSIRGSGGHLAKNIQYF	TRBJ2-4	TRBD2	TRBV19	NA
TGTGCCTGGAGCGGCGGGGTGCCCCTGTTCTTC	CAWSGGVPLFF	TRBJ2-1	NA	TRBV30	NA
TGTGCCAGCAACAGGAGCGGGAGGCCCTGGCGAGAGACCCAGTACTTC	CASNRSGRPWRETQYF	TRBJ2-5	TRBD2	TRBV7-3	once
TGCGCCAGCAGTGCGGATCTTGCGGGGGGGTCGGATACGCAGTATTTT	CASSADLAGGSDTQYF	TRBJ2-3	TRBD2	TRBV5-1	NA
TGTGCCAGCAGTTTGGGGAGTAGCGGGTCAAGGTTTGATACGCAGTATTTT	CASSLGSSGSRFDTQYF	TRBJ2-3	TRBD2	TRBV28	NA
TGTGCCAGCAGCCGAGAAGGACAGGGGGCAGATACGCAGTATTTT	CASSREGQGADTQYF	TRBJ2-3	TRBD1	TRBV7-2	NA
TGTGCCATCACAACGGGAACGGCGGAGCAGTTCTTC	CAITTGTAEQFF	TRBJ2-1	NA	TRBV10-3	NA
TGCGCCAGCAGCTTGGAGACAGGCCATCGCTACGAGCAGTACTTC	CASSLETGHRYEQYF	TRBJ2-7	NA	TRBV5-1	once
TGTGCCAGCAGCTTAGTTGGGAGGGGCCGAGGACGGGGAAAACTGTTTTTT	CASSLVGRGRGRGKLFF	TRBJ1-4	NA	TRBV11-2	NA
TGTGCCAGCAGCTTGACTAGGCAAGAGACCCAGTACTTC	CASSLTRQETQYF	TRBJ2-5	NA	TRBV7-8	NA
TGTGCCAGCAGCTTAACCGGAGACTACGAGCAGTACTTC	CASSLTGDYEQYF	TRBJ2-7	NA	TRBV7-8	NA
TGTGCCAGCAGCTTGGTGGGACTTAATGAAAAACTGTTTTTT	CASSLVGLNEKLFF	TRBJ1-4	NA	TRBV5-6	NA
TGTGCCAGCAGTGGACAGGGGAGCACAGATACGCAGTATTTT	CASSGQGSTDTQYF	TRBJ2-3	TRBD1	TRBV5-4	once
TGTGCCATCAGTGCATCCGGGGGTGGTGATGGCTACACCTTC	CAISASGGGDGYTF	TRBJ1-2	NA	TRBV10-3	NA
TGCGCCAGCAGCCAAGGACGAGGGTCTGAAAAACTGTTTTTT	CASSQGRGSEKLFF	TRBJ1-4	NA	TRBV4-1	NA
TGTGCTAGTGGTTTGCCACGGGGGACTAGCGGGGGGGCGGGAGAGACCCAGTACTTC	CASGLPRGTSGGAGETQYF	TRBJ2-5	TRBD2	TRBV12-5	NA
TGCGCCAGCAGCCAAGAACCCCCCCAGGGGGCATATGTCGATGAGCAGTTCTTC	CASSQEPPQGAYVDEQFF	TRBJ2-1	TRBD1	TRBV4-1	NA
TGTGCCACCGAGAAGATGAATAGCAATCAGCCCCAGCATTTT	CATEKMNSNQPQHF	TRBJ1-5	NA	TRBV19	NA
TGTGCCAGCTCACCAAAGGAAGGACAGAGAAACACCATATATTTT	CASSPKEGQRNTIYF	TRBJ1-3	NA	TRBV18	NA
TGTGCCAGCAGTGGCAGGGGTGGCAATGAAAAACTGTTTTTT	CASSGRGGNEKLFF	TRBJ1-4	NA	TRBV2	NA
TGCGCCAGCAGCGAGGGACTAGCGGGGACGGAGACCCAGTACTTC	CASSEGLAGTETQYF	TRBJ2-5	TRBD2	TRBV5-1	few
TGTGCCAGCAGCTTAAGGACAGGGGGTCAAGAGACCCAGTACTTC	CASSLRTGGQETQYF	TRBJ2-5	TRBD1	TRBV7-9	NA
TGTGCCAGCATTTCATCGGACAGGACCTATGGCTACACCTTC	CASISSDRTYGYTF	TRBJ1-2	TRBD1	TRBV2	NA
TGCGCCAGCAGCTGGACTAGCGGGGGGAATGAGCAGTTCTTC	CASSWTSGGNEQFF	TRBJ2-1	TRBD2	TRBV5-1	NA
TGTGCCAGCAGCCCCCGGGGGGGCACAGGGGTGGAGACCCAGTACTTC	CASSPRGGTGVETQYF	TRBJ2-5	NA	TRBV11-2	NA
TGCAGCACAAGCGAAGCTAGCGGCTCCTACGAGCAGTACTTC	CSTSEASGSYEQYF	TRBJ2-7	TRBD2	TRBV29-1	NA
TGTGCCAGCAGTGAGACTAGCTTCACAGATACGCAGTATTTT	CASSETSFTDTQYF	TRBJ2-3	TRBD2	TRBV6-1	once
TGCAGCGTTGAAGTTGCGTCGGGCACAGATACGCAGTATTTT	CSVEVASGTDTQYF	TRBJ2-3	NA	TRBV29-1	NA
TGCGCCAGCAGCCAAGGGGGACTAGGTCGAGGTGAGCAGTTCTTC	CASSQGGLGRGEQFF	TRBJ2-1	TRBD2	TRBV4-1	NA
TGTGCCAGCAGTGACCCGCGGGGGGCGAACACTGAAGCTTTCTTT	CASSDPRGANTEAFF	TRBJ1-1	NA	TRBV28	NA
TGTGCCAGCAGCCCACGGACACAGGGGAACAATGAGCAGTTCTTC	CASSPRTQGNNEQFF	TRBJ2-1	TRBD1	TRBV7-8	once
TGTGCCAGCAGTTCCTCTCTAGCGCTAGCATACAATGAGCAGTTCTTC	CASSSSLALAYNEQFF	TRBJ2-1	NA	TRBV28	NA
TGTGCCAGTACAGGACAGGGCTCAGGGCCCCAGCATTTT	CASTGQGSGPQHF	TRBJ1-5	TRBD1	TRBV19	NA